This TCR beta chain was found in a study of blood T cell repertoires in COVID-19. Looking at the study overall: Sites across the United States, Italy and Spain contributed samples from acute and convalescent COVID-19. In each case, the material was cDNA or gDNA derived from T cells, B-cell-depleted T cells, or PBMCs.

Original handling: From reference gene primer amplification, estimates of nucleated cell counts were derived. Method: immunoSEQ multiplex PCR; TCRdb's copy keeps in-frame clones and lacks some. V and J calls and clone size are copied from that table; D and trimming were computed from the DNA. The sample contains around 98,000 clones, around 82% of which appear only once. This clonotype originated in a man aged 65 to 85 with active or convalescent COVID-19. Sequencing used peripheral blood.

The CDR3 here is CASSRQPLGSPLHF. As DNA, the CDR3 is TGTGCCAGCAGCAGACAGCCTCTTGGATCACCCCTCCACTTT. This chain connects TRBV7-9 to TRBJ1-6; maybe TRBD1 (5 bases). CDR1 and CDR2 (germline): SEHNR, FQNEAQ (reference sequence). CDR3 length equals 14 residues. V lost 5 bases to trimming and J lost 10 bases, with 15 bases between them.